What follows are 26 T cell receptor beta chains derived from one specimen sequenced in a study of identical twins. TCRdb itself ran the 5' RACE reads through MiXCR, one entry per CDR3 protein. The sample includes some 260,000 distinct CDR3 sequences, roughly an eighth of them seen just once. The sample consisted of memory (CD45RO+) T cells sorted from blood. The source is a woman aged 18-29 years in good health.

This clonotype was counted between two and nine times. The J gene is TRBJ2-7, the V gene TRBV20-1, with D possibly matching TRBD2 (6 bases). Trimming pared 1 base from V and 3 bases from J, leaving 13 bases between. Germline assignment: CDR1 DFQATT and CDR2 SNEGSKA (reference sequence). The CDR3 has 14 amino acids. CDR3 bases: TGCAGTGCTAGAGTGCCGCAGGGAGGCTACGAGCAGTACTTC. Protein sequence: CSARVPQGGYEQYF.

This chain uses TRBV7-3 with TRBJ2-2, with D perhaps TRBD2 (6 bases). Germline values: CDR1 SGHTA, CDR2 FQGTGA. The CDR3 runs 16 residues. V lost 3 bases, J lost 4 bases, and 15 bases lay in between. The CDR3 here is CASSFTPGLVTGELFF. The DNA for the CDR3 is TGTGCCAGCAGCTTCACCCCGGGACTGGTCACCGGGGAGCTGTTTTTT.

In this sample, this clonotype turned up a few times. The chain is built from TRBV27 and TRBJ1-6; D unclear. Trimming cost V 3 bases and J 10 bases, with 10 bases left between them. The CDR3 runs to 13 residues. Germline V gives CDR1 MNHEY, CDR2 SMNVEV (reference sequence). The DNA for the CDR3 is TGTGCCAGCAGTTTCGGGTCGGGGTCACCCCTCCACTTT. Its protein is CASSFGSGSPLHF.

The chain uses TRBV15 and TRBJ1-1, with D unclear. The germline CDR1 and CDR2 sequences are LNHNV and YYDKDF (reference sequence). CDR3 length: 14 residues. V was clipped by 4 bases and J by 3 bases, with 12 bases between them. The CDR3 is CATSTIGVDTEAFF. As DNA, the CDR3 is TGTGCCACCAGCACCATTGGAGTAGACACTGAAGCTTTCTTT.

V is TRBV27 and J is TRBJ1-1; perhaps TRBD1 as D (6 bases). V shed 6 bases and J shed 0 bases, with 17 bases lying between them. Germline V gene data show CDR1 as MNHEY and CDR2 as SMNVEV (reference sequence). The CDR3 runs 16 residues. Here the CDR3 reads CASSRPPGHLNTEAFF. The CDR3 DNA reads TGTGCCAGCAGCCGTCCCCCGGGACACTTGAACACTGAAGCTTTCTTT.

Here the CDR3 reads CASSLGSGSGANVLTF. The CDR3 DNA follows: TGTGCCAGCAGCTTGGGAAGCGGCTCTGGGGCCAACGTCCTGACTTTC. The chain joins TRBV5-6 to TRBJ2-6; D is possibly TRBD2 (5 bases). Germline loops: CDR1 SGHDT, CDR2 YYEEEE. The CDR3 runs 16 residues. Trimming took off 0 bases at V and 0 bases at J, with 7 bases between the two ends.

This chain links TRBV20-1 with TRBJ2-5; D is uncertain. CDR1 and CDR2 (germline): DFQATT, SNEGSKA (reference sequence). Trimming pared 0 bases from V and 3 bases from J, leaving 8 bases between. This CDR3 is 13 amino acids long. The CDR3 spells CSARDPWEETQYF. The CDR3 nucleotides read TGCAGTGCTAGAGATCCGTGGGAAGAGACCCAGTACTTC.

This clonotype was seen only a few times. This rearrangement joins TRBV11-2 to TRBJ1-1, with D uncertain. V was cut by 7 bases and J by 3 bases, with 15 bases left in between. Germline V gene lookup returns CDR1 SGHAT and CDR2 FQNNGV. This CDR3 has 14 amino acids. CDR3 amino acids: CASTQDRLYTEAFF. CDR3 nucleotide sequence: TGTGCCAGCACTCAAGACCGACTTTACACTGAAGCTTTCTTT.

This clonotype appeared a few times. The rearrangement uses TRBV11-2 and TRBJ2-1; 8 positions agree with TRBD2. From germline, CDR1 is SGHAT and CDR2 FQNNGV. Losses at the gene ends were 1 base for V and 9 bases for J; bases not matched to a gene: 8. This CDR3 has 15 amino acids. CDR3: CASSLVISGAGEQFF. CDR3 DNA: TGTGCCAGCAGCTTAGTTATTAGCGGGGCGGGTGAGCAGTTCTTC.

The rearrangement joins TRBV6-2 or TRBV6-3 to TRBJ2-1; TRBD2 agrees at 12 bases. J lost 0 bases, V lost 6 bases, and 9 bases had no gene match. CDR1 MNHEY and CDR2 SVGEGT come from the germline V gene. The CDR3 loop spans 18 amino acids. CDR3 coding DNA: TGTGCCAGCAGGAAACTAGCGGGAGGCCCCAGCTCCTACAATGAGCAGTTCTTC. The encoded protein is CASRKLAGGPSSYNEQFF.

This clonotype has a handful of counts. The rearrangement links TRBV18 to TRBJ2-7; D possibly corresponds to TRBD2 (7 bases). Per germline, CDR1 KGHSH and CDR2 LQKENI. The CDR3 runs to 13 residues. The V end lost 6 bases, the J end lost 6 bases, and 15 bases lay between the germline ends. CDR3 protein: CASSGGRMVEQYF. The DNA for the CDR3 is TGTGCCAGCTCCGGGGGGCGGATGGTCGAGCAGTACTTC.

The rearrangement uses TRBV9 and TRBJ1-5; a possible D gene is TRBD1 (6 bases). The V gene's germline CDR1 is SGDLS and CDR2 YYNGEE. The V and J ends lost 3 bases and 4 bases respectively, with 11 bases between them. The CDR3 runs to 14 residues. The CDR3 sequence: CASSAGQRNQPQHF. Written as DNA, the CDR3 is TGTGCCAGCAGCGCCGGACAGCGTAATCAGCCCCAGCATTTT.

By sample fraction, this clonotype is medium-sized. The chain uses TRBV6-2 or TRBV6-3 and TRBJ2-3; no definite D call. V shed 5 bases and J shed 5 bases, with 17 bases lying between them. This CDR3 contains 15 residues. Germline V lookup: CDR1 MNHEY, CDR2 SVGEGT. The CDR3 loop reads CASSPEPTGIDTQYF. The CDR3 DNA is TGTGCCAGCAGTCCAGAGCCGACTGGGATAGATACGCAGTATTTT.

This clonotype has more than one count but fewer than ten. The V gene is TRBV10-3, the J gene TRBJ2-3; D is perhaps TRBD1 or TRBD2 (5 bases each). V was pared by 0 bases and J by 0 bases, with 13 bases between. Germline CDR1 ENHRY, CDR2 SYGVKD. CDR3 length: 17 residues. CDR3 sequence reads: CAISESTRGASTDTQYF. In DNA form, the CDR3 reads TGTGCCATCAGTGAGTCGACTCGAGGGGCCAGCACAGATACGCAGTATTTT.

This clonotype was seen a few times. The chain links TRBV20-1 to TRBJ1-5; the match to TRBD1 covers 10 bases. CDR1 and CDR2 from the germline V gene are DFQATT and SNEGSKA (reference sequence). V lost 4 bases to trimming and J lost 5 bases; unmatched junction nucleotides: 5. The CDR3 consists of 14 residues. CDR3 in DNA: TGCAGTGCTATGACAGGGGGCCTGGATCAGCCCCAGCATTTT. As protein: CSAMTGGLDQPQHF.

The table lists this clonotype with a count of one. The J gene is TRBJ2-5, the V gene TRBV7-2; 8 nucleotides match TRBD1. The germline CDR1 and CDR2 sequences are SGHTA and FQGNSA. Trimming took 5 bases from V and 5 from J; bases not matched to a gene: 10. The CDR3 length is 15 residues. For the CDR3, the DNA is TGTGCCAGCAGCATATCAGGGGGCATGGGGGAGACCCAGTACTTC. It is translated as CASSISGGMGETQYF.

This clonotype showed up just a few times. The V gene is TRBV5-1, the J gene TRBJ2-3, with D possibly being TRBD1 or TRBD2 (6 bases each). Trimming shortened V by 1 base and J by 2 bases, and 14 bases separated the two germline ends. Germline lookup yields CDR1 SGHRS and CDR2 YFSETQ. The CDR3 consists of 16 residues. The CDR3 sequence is CASSLNPGALTDTQYF. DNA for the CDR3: TGCGCCAGCAGCTTGAACCCGGGGGCCCTCACAGATACGCAGTATTTT.

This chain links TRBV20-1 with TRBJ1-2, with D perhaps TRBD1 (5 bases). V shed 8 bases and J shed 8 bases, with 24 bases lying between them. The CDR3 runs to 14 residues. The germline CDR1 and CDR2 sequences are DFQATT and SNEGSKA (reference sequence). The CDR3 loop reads CSPGGSRNLQGYTF. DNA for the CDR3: TGCAGTCCGGGGGGGTCACGGAACCTCCAGGGCTACACCTTC.

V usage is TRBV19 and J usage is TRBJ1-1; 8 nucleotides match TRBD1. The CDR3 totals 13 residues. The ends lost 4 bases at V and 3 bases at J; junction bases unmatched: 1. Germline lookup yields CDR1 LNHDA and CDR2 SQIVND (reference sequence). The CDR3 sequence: CASSTRGHTEAFF. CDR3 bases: TGTGCCAGTAGTACCAGGGGGCACACTGAAGCTTTCTTT.

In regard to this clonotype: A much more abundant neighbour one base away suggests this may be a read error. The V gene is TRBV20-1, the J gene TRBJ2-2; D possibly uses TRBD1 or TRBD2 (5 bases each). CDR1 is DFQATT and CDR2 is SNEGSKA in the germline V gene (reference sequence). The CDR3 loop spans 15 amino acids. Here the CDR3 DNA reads TGCAGTGCTAGAGATGCGGGTACGGACACCGAGGAGCTGTTTTTT. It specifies CSARDAGTDTEELFF.

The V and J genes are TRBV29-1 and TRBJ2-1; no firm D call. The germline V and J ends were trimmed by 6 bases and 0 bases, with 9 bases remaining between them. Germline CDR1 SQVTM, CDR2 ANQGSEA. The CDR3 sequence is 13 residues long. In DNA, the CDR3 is TGCAGCGTCCAGACAAGCTCCTACAATGAGCAGTTCTTC. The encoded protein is CSVQTSSYNEQFF.

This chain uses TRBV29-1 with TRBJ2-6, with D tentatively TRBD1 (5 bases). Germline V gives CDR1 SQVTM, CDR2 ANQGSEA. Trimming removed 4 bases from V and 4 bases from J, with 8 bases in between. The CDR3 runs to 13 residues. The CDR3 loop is CSVAGKGANVLTF. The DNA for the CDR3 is TGCAGCGTTGCAGGGAAAGGGGCCAACGTCCTGACTTTC.

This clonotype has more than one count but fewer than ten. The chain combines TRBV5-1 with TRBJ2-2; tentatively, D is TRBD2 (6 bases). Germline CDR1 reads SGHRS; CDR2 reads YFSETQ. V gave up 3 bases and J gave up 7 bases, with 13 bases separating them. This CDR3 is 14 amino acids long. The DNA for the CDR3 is TGCGCCAGCAGCTGGGCTAGCGAGAGCGGGGAGCTGTTTTTT. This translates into CASSWASESGELFF.

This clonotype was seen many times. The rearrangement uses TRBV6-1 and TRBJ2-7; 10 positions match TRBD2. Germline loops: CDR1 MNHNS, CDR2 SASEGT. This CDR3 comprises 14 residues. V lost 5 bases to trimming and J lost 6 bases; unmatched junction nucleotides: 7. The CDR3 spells CASSLAGVGLEQYF. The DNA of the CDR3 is TGTGCCAGCAGTCTAGCGGGAGTAGGACTCGAGCAGTACTTC.

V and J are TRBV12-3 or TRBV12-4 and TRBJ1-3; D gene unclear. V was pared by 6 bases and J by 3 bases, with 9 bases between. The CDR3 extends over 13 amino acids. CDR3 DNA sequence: TGTGCCAGCAGCGCAGGAGGTGGAAACACCATATATTTT. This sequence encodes CASSAGGGNTIYF.

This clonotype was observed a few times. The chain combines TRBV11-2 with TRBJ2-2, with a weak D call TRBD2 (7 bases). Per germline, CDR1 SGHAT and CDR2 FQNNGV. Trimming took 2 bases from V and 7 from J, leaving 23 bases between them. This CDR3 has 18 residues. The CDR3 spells CASSLTSRAGAGNGELFF. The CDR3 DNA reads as TGTGCCAGCAGCTTAACCAGCAGGGCGGGGGCCGGGAACGGGGAGCTGTTTTTT.